The clone carrying this TCR beta chain was recorded a few times. Unmatched junction bases numbered 9, after V lost 1 base and J lost 5 bases. Germline CDR1 reads LGHDT; CDR2 reads YNNKEL (reference sequence). The CDR3 consists of 16 residues. TCRdb called the RT-PCR reads again in MiXCR, with one record for every CDR3 protein. The sample yields about 680,000 distinct CDR3 sequences, 14% seen once. The specimen was memory CD4+ T cells from blood. V gene TRBV3-1 combines with J gene TRBJ2-5; 8 nucleotides match TRBD2. This sequence was found in a female donor in good health, serving as a healthy control. The DNA of the CDR3 is TGTGCCAGCAGCCAAGGGGGACTAGGAGTAGGGGAGACCCAGTACTTC. It yields the protein CASSQGGLGVGETQYF.